The 28 T cell receptor beta chains below come from one sample, sequenced in a study of regulatory T cells in long-lasting Graves disease. Building the TCR beta libraries relied on iRepertoire HTBI primers, and CDR3 regions underwent Arm-PCR. TCRdb itself ran the multiplex PCR reads through MiXCR, one entry per CDR3 protein. Here the sample spans under 500,000 distinct CDR3 sequences, roughly 20% being singletons. Time point reported: persistent/refractory GD, antithyroid drugs over 5 years with positive TRAb. Preparation of the TCR library used RNA extracted from PBMCs. Source: peripheral blood mononuclear cells (PBMCs), taken when the disease was refractory, from a patient treated with antithyroid drugs. Receptors were obtained from a female donor with Graves disease.

This clonotype was observed many times. This chain uses TRBV12-3 or TRBV12-4 with TRBJ2-7; no firm D call. The CDR3 is made up of 11 amino acids. V gave up 6 bases and J gave up 4 bases, with 7 bases separating them. In DNA form, the CDR3 reads TGTGCCAGCAGCGCACAATACGAGCAGTACTTC. Protein: CASSAQYEQYF.

This clonotype was counted a few times. The rearrangement uses TRBV5-1 and TRBJ1-4; 7 nucleotides agree with TRBD1. CDR1 SGHRS and CDR2 YFSETQ come from the germline V gene. The CDR3 is made up of 16 amino acids. Trimming removed 2 bases from V and 7 bases from J; junction bases left unmatched: 11. The CDR3 loop reads CASSFDRVGVGEKLFF. CDR3 DNA sequence: TGCGCCAGCAGCTTCGACAGGGTGGGTGTTGGTGAAAAACTGTTTTTT.

On this clonotype: An end of the junction differs from the germline gene, which may be a read error. The chain joins TRBV6-1 to TRBJ1-5; D might be TRBD1 (5 bases). The germline gives CDR1 MNHNS, CDR2 SASEGT. The CDR3 consists of 14 residues. CDR3 residues: CASSEGGSSQPQHF. CDR3 sequence (DNA): TGTGCCAGCAGTGAGGGGGGGAGCAGTCAGCCCCAGCATTTT.

In this sample, this clonotype turned up many times. CDR3: CSVAPGNTEAFF. Here the CDR3 DNA reads TGCAGCGTGGCCCCAGGGAACACTGAAGCTTTCTTT. The V gene is TRBV29-1, the J gene TRBJ1-1; the D is unclear. CDR3 length equals 12 residues. Germline lookup yields CDR1 SQVTM and CDR2 ANQGSEA. Trimming stripped 6 bases from V and 1 base from J, with 9 bases between. Complete variable domain (other parts from reference TRBV29-1 and TRBJ1-1): SAVISQKPSRDICQRGTSLTIQCQVDSQVTMMFWYRQQPGQSLTLIATANQGSEATYESGFVIDKFPISRPNLTFSTLTVSNMSPEDSSIYLCSVAPGNTEAFFGQGTRLTVV.

Comment on this clonotype: This may be a read error: a much more frequent sequence differs by one nucleotide. The chain links TRBV29-1 to TRBJ2-5; either TRBD1 or TRBD2 may fit D (5 bases each). Germline-derived CDR1 and CDR2 are SQVTM and ANQGSEA. CDR3 length: 10 residues. DNA of the CDR3: TGCAGCGTTTCAGACGGGACCCGGTACTTC. Residues: CSVSDGTRYF.

This clonotype was observed a handful of times. This sequence joins TRBV6-5 and TRBJ2-7; 10 bases match TRBD2. Per the germline V gene, CDR1 is MNHEY and CDR2 is SVGAGI. The V gene end was trimmed by 1 base and the J gene end by 3 bases; junction bases not matched to a gene: 3. The CDR3 contains 15 residues. This CDR3 is CASSYFASGSYEQYF. CDR3 nucleotide sequence: TGTGCCAGCAGTTACTTTGCTAGCGGGAGCTACGAGCAGTACTTC.

The chain is built from TRBV6-2 or TRBV6-3 and TRBJ2-6; weak D call: TRBD1 (6 bases). Germline values: CDR1 MNHEY, CDR2 SVGEGT. Trimming left V 0 bases short and J 1 base short, with 10 bases between. The CDR3 consists of 17 residues. DNA of the CDR3: TGTGCCAGCAGTTACTCAGCCAGGGGTTCTGGGGCCAACGTCCTGACTTTC. Its protein product is CASSYSARGSGANVLTF.

This clonotype was counted between two and nine times. The chain employs TRBV18 and TRBJ1-1, with D hard to call. Trimming cost V 3 bases and J 0 bases, with 8 bases left between them. The CDR3 consists of 14 residues. Germline V gene lookup returns CDR1 KGHSH and CDR2 LQKENI. The CDR3 loop is CASSPVKMNTEAFF. CDR3 DNA: TGTGCCAGCTCACCCGTGAAAATGAACACTGAAGCTTTCTTT.

This clonotype was seen ten or more times. This chain joins TRBV11-2 and TRBJ2-7; 8 positions agree with TRBD1. The CDR3 loop spans 15 amino acids. Germline CDR1 and CDR2: SGHAT and FQNNGV. J was trimmed by 0 bases and V by 2 bases; bases with no gene match: 3. The CDR3 loop reads CASSLTGGLSYEQYF. CDR3 DNA: TGTGCCAGCAGCTTAACAGGGGGACTCTCCTACGAGCAGTACTTC.

This clonotype was recorded many times. V and J are TRBV12-5 and TRBJ1-5; D gene uncertain. There are 14 residues in the CDR3. Trimming removed 6 bases at V and 9 bases at J, with 18 bases between. Germline-derived CDR1 and CDR2 are LGHNT and FRNRAP. CDR3 DNA: TGTGCTAGTGGCGACAATACTCCTCCGGGGCCCCAGCATTTT. This codes for CASGDNTPPGPQHF.

The chain is built from TRBV9 and TRBJ2-2; D may correspond to TRBD1 or TRBD2 (5 bases each). CDR3 length equals 16 residues. Germline V lookup: CDR1 SGDLS, CDR2 YYNGEE. Trimming took 0 bases from V and 2 from J, leaving 11 bases between them. The CDR3 sequence is CASSVDGAGNTGELFF. DNA of the CDR3: TGTGCCAGCAGCGTAGACGGGGCTGGAAACACCGGGGAGCTGTTTTTT.

The chain carries TRBV6-5 and TRBJ2-1; 11 bases fit TRBD2. The V segment lost 2 bases and the J segment 8 bases; nucleotides outside the gene matches: 5. Germline CDR1 reads MNHEY; CDR2 reads SVGAGI. CDR3 length equals 15 residues. DNA for the CDR3: TGTGCCAGCAGTTACACTAGCGGGAGTCCACATGAGCAGTTCTTC. Its protein product is CASSYTSGSPHEQFF.

The J gene is TRBJ2-7, the V gene TRBV27, with D maybe TRBD2 (6 bases). V was cut by 2 bases and J by 3 bases, with 11 bases left in between. This CDR3 comprises 14 residues. The germline V gene encodes CDR1 MNHEY and CDR2 SMNVEV (reference sequence). The CDR3 loop reads CASSLMGGDYEQYF. The CDR3, as DNA: TGTGCCAGCAGTTTAATGGGCGGGGACTACGAGCAGTACTTC.

This clonotype was counted ten times or more. V is TRBV7-2 and J is TRBJ1-2; D gene uncertain. Germline loops: CDR1 SGHTA, CDR2 FQGNSA. The V and J ends lost 3 bases and 0 bases respectively, with 8 bases between them. The CDR3 spans 14 residues. CDR3 nucleotides: TGTGCCAGCAGCTTTGACCCGTCTAACTATGGCTACACCTTC. It is translated as CASSFDPSNYGYTF.

This clonotype was detected ten times or more. The chain joins TRBV6-1 to TRBJ2-7; D gene ambiguous. The V and J ends lost 6 bases and 2 bases respectively, with 14 bases between them. The CDR3 loop spans 14 amino acids. Germline V gives CDR1 MNHNS, CDR2 SASEGT. Here the CDR3 reads CASRVPWGTYEQYF. DNA for the CDR3: TGTGCCAGCAGGGTCCCCTGGGGAACCTACGAGCAGTACTTC.

This clonotype has a count of ten or more. This chain links TRBV20-1 with TRBJ1-2; no clear D. Germline values: CDR1 DFQATT, CDR2 SNEGSKA (reference sequence). V gave up 3 bases and J gave up 2 bases, with 7 bases separating them. The CDR3 has 12 residues. The CDR3 bases are TGCAGTGCTAGCGCGCCCAACTATGGCTACACCTTC. This gives the protein CSASAPNYGYTF.

The V and J genes are TRBV6-1 and TRBJ1-1; 8 bases align to TRBD1. The germline V gene encodes CDR1 MNHNS and CDR2 SASEGT. The CDR3 spans 15 residues. J was trimmed by 10 bases and V by 2 bases; bases with no gene match: 12. The DNA of the CDR3 is TGTGCCAGCAGTGAACAGCCGGGACAGGTCGGTCGAGCTTTCTTT. Amino acids: CASSEQPGQVGRAFF.

This clonotype showed up many times. This chain connects TRBV2 to TRBJ2-7; 10 bases line up with TRBD2. Germline V gene sequence: CDR1 SNHLY, CDR2 FYNNEI. V lost 4 bases to trimming and J lost 2 bases; unmatched junction nucleotides: 5. This CDR3 has 15 amino acids. This chain's CDR3 is CASSAGLAATYEQYF. For the CDR3, the DNA is TGTGCCAGCAGTGCCGGACTAGCGGCCACCTACGAGCAGTACTTC. The full variable domain, completed using reference TRBV2 and TRBJ2-7, is EPEVTQTPSHQVTQMGQEVILRCVPISNHLYFYWYRQILGQKVEFLVSFYNNEISEKSEIFDDQFSVERPDGSNFTLKIRSTKLEDSAMYFCASSAGLAATYEQYFGPGTRLTVT.

This clonotype was observed a few times. At one end the junction does not follow the germline gene, possibly because of a read error. The chain is built from TRBV20-1 and TRBJ2-7; D might be TRBD2 (5 bases). The germline gives CDR1 DFQATT, CDR2 SNEGSKA (reference sequence). The CDR3 length is 12 residues. DNA for the CDR3: TGCAGTGCCAGAGTCCGGGGTTCCGAGCAGTACTTC. Translating it yields CSARVRGSEQYF.

This clonotype was recorded a few times. The chain employs TRBV18 and TRBJ2-5; 15 nucleotides line up with TRBD2. Trimming at V came to 4 bases and at J to 5 bases, leaving 5 bases not matched to a gene. The V gene's germline CDR1 is KGHSH and CDR2 LQKENI. This CDR3 region has 16 residues. The CDR3 reads CASSRTSGRAAETQYF. The CDR3 bases are TGTGCCAGCTCACGGACTAGCGGGAGGGCCGCTGAGACCCAGTACTTC. Variable domain in full (rest from reference TRBV18 and TRBJ2-5): NAGVMQNPRHLVRRRGQEARLRCSPMKGHSHVYWYRQLPEEGLKFMVYLQKENIIDESGMPKERFSAEFPKEGPSILRIQQVVRGDSAAYFCASSRTSGRAAETQYFGPGTRLLVL.

The rearrangement joins TRBV20-1 to TRBJ2-2, with 10 bases matching TRBD2. V dropped 5 bases and J dropped 4; count of bases not matched to a gene: 4. This CDR3 has 14 residues. CDR1 DFQATT and CDR2 SNEGSKA come from the germline V gene (reference sequence). The CDR3 region is CSAPSGRGTGELFF. The CDR3 region has the DNA TGCAGTGCTCCTAGCGGGAGAGGCACCGGGGAGCTGTTTTTT.

This clonotype occurred once. V usage is TRBV6-5 and J usage is TRBJ1-5; D possibly corresponds to TRBD1 (6 bases). The CDR3 runs to 15 residues. V lost 0 bases, J lost 3 bases, and 9 bases lay in between. CDR1 is MNHEY, CDR2 SVGAGI, per germline. As DNA, the CDR3 is TGTGCCAGCAGTTACTCGAACAGGGTCAATCAGCCCCAGCATTTT. Residues: CASSYSNRVNQPQHF.

This clonotype was seen repeatedly, ten times or more. The chain has TRBV6-1 and TRBJ1-3; maybe TRBD1 (5 bases). The germline gives CDR1 MNHNS, CDR2 SASEGT. CDR3 length equals 12 residues. V was shortened by 7 bases and J by 3 bases, with 7 bases between the two germline ends. CDR3 amino acids: CASNTGGNTIYF. The CDR3 DNA sequence: TGTGCCAGCAATACAGGTGGAAACACCATATATTTT.

This clonotype has only a few counts. The rearrangement uses TRBV14 and TRBJ1-2, with no clear D. V lost 0 bases, J lost 5 bases, and 13 bases lay in between. This CDR3 region has 15 residues. Germline assignment: CDR1 SGHDN and CDR2 FVKESK. CDR3 DNA: TGTGCCAGCAGCCAAGAGACGGTAACTCGGTATGGCTACACCTTC. As protein: CASSQETVTRYGYTF.

This clonotype was counted at least ten times. V and J are TRBV6-5 and TRBJ1-2; D is undetermined. V dropped 0 bases and J dropped 2 bases, with 4 bases sitting between them. Germline lookup yields CDR1 MNHEY and CDR2 SVGAGI. The CDR3 contains 13 residues. The CDR3 is CASSYSINYGYTF. The CDR3 region has the DNA TGTGCCAGCAGTTACTCGATAAACTATGGCTACACCTTC.

Ten or more counts support this clonotype. The chain combines TRBV2 with TRBJ2-1; D is ambiguous. This CDR3 has 13 residues. Trimming cost V 7 bases and J 4 bases, with 11 bases left between them. The germline V gene has CDR1 SNHLY and CDR2 FYNNEI. CDR3 bases: TGTGCCAGCACTAGGATAGGATACAATGAGCAGTTCTTC. This codes for CASTRIGYNEQFF.

This clonotype was counted many times. V usage is TRBV20-1 and J usage is TRBJ2-7; D remains unclear. This CDR3 contains 15 residues. Deletions cut 0 bases from V and 0 bases from J, with 12 bases between. CDR1 DFQATT and CDR2 SNEGSKA come from the germline V gene (reference sequence). CDR3 coding DNA: TGCAGTGCTAGAGATGATAAGGTTAGCTCCTACGAGCAGTACTTC. Protein product: CSARDDKVSSYEQYF.

This clonotype has a count of ten or more. V usage is TRBV12-3 or TRBV12-4 and J usage is TRBJ1-6, with unresolved D. The V gene lost 2 bases and the J gene lost 8 bases, with 10 bases spanning the gap. This CDR3 contains 14 residues. The CDR3 loop is CASSLKGGDSPLHF. As DNA, the CDR3 is TGTGCCAGCAGTTTAAAGGGAGGCGATTCACCCCTCCACTTT.